This entry is about one T cell receptor beta chain. Its binding antigen is unknown. One junction end does not reproduce the germline sequence, and a read error may be involved. This sample is drawn from a study of T cells in Graves' hyperthyroidism and ophthalmopathy (dated by TCRdb to the late 2010s). With regard to the full study: To identify TCR V-J signatures that set the groups apart, the researchers used a discovery cohort of 90 to 100 patients, made up of 40 to 45 with Graves' ophthalmopathy and around 58 with stable Graves' hyperthyroidism. Prospective prediction of ophthalmopathy was tested in an independent validation cohort of 18 to 20 hyperthyroidism patients and 17 patients who later progressed to ophthalmopathy. Once sampling was done, hyperthyroidism patients were given methimazole at a starting dose of 30 mg daily, whereas ophthalmopathy patients were given high-dose intravenous methylprednisolone. The approximately 100 discovery patients were divided at random into training and test sets in a 7:3 ratio. In addition, the study compared T-cell repertoires in thyroid tissue and in blood from several Graves' hyperthyroidism patients. According to the paper, TCR Vbeta CDR3 sequencing was carried out on 120 to 150 peripheral blood samples, which came from approximately 41 ophthalmopathy, fewer than 80 hyperthyroidism and some 17 progressor patients.

Patients with uncontrolled infections, other autoimmune diseases, pregnancy or lactation were excluded. Clinical symptoms, serum thyroxine and TRAb, thyroid ultrasound, and orbital computed tomography formed the basis for the diagnoses. Total RNA was extracted using Trizol reagent, and RNA quality was assessed on an Agilent 2100 Bioanalyzer. The CDR3 sequence holds 16 residues, the cysteine and phenylalanine included. Only the CDR3 portion is preserved as DNA: 48 bases, with reading frame beginning at the first base. Looking up the germline V gene (reference sequence) yields CDR1 LNHNV and CDR2 YYDKDF. Findings and caveats that apply to the study as a whole: During validation, the model predicted progression to ophthalmopathy a median of approximately 6 months ahead of onset, with roughly 65% sensitivity and more than 72% specificity. Most expanded thyroid clonotypes (frequency above 0.001) were also detected in blood, suggesting blood repertoires may reflect thyroid immune responses. Ophthalmopathy was separated from stable hyperthyroidism by a 13 V-J signature model, with 85% to 90% sensitivity and about 81% specificity obtained in cross-validation and 80%/75% obtained in testing. No statistical method was used to set the sample size in advance, and investigators knew the group allocation.

Amplification of TCR beta CDR3 regions was carried out from RNA transcripts. For the first round of RT-PCR on the TCR CDR3, the HTBI primer set was used together with the Qiagen OneStep RT-PCR kit. A second multiplex PCR round built the libraries, followed by size selection and purification. Libraries were sequenced paired-end with 100 bp reads on an Illumina HiSeq2000. In the original analysis: Raw data were processed with SOAPnuke, discarding reads with adapters, uncalled bases, mean Phred below 15, or no exact constant-primer or identifier match. High-quality paired reads were merged with COPE v1.2.5, and unique nucleotide sequences were defined as clonotypes. MiTCR v1.1 was used to align the clonotypes against IMGT TRBV, TRBD and TRBJ reference segments. The analysis included only V-J combinations with a frequency above 0.0001, which together covered approximately 99% of the repertoires. A TCS score was defined as the ratio of F50 (clonal expansion) to E x V (chaos), with BLOSUM62-based TCRdist applied between CDR3 peptides within each V-J. Welch's t-statistics and random forest reduced 514 V-J features to some 14, which were used in a naive Bayes classifier (R e1071). Thyroid-blood repertoire similarity was quantified with the Morisita-Horn index. TCRdb itself trimmed the public reads at Q25 with fastp, ran MiXCR and retained productive beta chains. Every CDR3 protein is listed once, alongside the most common genes and DNA of its rows. The V and J calls were not made by the authors but by TCRdb's processing. Recorded for this sample are roughly 500,000 distinct CDR3 sequences; around 43% of them occurred a single time. The ten biggest clones cover around 47% of the sample.

The sample comprised peripheral blood or thyroid tissue (not recorded which). The V gene is TRBV15 and the J gene is TRBJ1-4; the D gene remains uncertain. This receptor was obtained from an adult woman with Graves' disease, either hyperthyroidism or ophthalmopathy (not recorded which). Here is the DNA: TGTGCCACCAGCAGAGATCACAAAGCAACTAATGAAAAACTGTTATTT. This codes for CATSRDHKATNEKLLF.